Below are 23 T cell receptor beta chains sequenced from a single sample in a study of T-cell memory formation after mild COVID-19. TCRdb passed the 5' RACE reads through MiXCR, listing each CDR3 protein once. There are about 420,000 distinct CDR3 sequences in the sample; around a quarter occur only once, and 13% lies in the top ten. The specimen sequenced was PBMCs or a T cell subset sorted from them (not recorded which). These receptors were obtained from an adult woman who had mild COVID-19 (a few samples of this study predate the infection). Cell type and time point are not known.

This sequence joins TRBV7-9 and TRBJ1-1; 9 bases are shared with TRBD1. Germline values: CDR1 SEHNR, CDR2 FQNEAQ (reference sequence). The CDR3 covers 17 residues. Germline trimming cut 0 bases from V and 5 bases from J; bases unmatched to any gene: 10. The CDR3 region is CASSLALRTGAGTEAFF. CDR3 in DNA: TGTGCCAGCAGCTTAGCCTTACGGACAGGGGCGGGGACTGAAGCTTTCTTT.

This clonotype was picked up a small number of times. This sequence joins TRBV7-9 and TRBJ2-7; the match to TRBD1 covers 9 bases. CDR1 SEHNR and CDR2 FQNEAQ come from the germline V gene (reference sequence). J lost 3 bases, V lost 0 bases, and 12 bases had no gene match. This CDR3 comprises 18 residues. The chain's CDR3 is CASSLAGWGTGKDYEQYF. In DNA form, the CDR3 reads TGTGCCAGCAGCTTAGCGGGGTGGGGGACAGGGAAAGACTACGAGCAGTACTTC.

The J gene is TRBJ2-1, the V gene TRBV11-3; 9 nucleotides agree with TRBD2. Germline values: CDR1 SGHNT, CDR2 YENEEA. Trimming took 5 bases from V and 3 from J; bases not matched to a gene: 8. The CDR3 runs 16 residues. The CDR3 loop reads CASSPRTSAFYNEQFF. The CDR3 DNA is TGTGCCAGCAGCCCCCGGACTAGCGCCTTCTACAATGAGCAGTTCTTC.

This clonotype was seen more than once but under ten times. The chain is built from TRBV18 and TRBJ1-5; perhaps TRBD1 as D (6 bases). Trimming took off 3 bases at V and 7 bases at J, with 13 bases between the two ends. The CDR3 extends over 14 amino acids. From germline, CDR1 is KGHSH and CDR2 LQKENI. CDR3: CASSPNSGAQPQHF. For the CDR3, the DNA is TGTGCCAGCTCACCTAACTCGGGGGCCCAGCCCCAGCATTTT.

CDR3 bases: TGTGCCAGCCGAAAACTAGCGGGAGGGCTTGGCGAGCAGTACTTC. Translation: CASRKLAGGLGEQYF. V is TRBV12-3 or TRBV12-4 and J is TRBJ2-7; 13 nucleotides match TRBD2. V dropped 8 bases and J dropped 6; count of bases not matched to a gene: 10. CDR3 length: 15 amino acids.

There are a few counts of this clonotype. This CDR3 reads CASSQARGLVVDEQFF. As DNA, the CDR3 is TGCGCCAGCAGCCAAGCAAGGGGACTAGTTGTCGATGAGCAGTTCTTC. V is TRBV4-3 and J is TRBJ2-1; 8 bases align to TRBD2. This CDR3 contains 16 residues. Germline CDR1 is LGHNA and CDR2 is YSLEER. V dropped 1 base and J dropped 8; count of bases not matched to a gene: 10.

V and J are TRBV6-2 or TRBV6-3 and TRBJ2-7, with a tentative D call TRBD1 (5 bases). From germline, CDR1 is MNHEY and CDR2 SVGEGT. Trimming left V 6 bases short and J 2 bases short, with 11 bases between. The CDR3 totals 13 residues. The CDR3 bases are TGTGCCAGCAGGCCCCCGGACACCTACGAGCAGTACGTC. This translates into CASRPPDTYEQYV.

There are a few counts of this clonotype. The chain joins TRBV27 to TRBJ2-7; D unclear. CDR3 length: 14 amino acids. V dropped 6 bases and J dropped 1 base, with 13 bases sitting between them. CDR1 is MNHEY and CDR2 is SMNVEV in the germline V gene (reference sequence). CDR3 residues: CASSRDYGSYEQYF. CDR3 in DNA: TGTGCCAGCAGCCGAGATTATGGGTCCTACGAGCAGTACTTC.

This clonotype has just a few counts. This chain links TRBV27 with TRBJ1-2; 8 nucleotides match TRBD1. Losses at the gene ends were 2 bases for V and 3 bases for J; bases not matched to a gene: 11. The CDR3 extends over 17 amino acids. CDR1 is MNHEY, CDR2 SMNVEV, per germline (reference sequence). CDR3 in amino acids: CASSLRGQVPRDYGYTF. The CDR3 nucleotides are TGTGCCAGCAGTTTACGGGGACAGGTACCTAGGGACTATGGCTACACCTTC.

V is TRBV4-3 and J is TRBJ2-1; 10 nucleotides agree with TRBD1. Germline V gene data show CDR1 as LGHNA and CDR2 as YSLEER. This CDR3 is built from 17 residues. The trim removed 1 base at V and 7 bases at J, leaving 10 bases unmatched. The CDR3 region is CASSQGMTGGDLNEQFF. DNA of the CDR3: TGCGCCAGCAGCCAAGGCATGACAGGGGGCGATCTGAATGAGCAGTTCTTC.

The CDR3 is CASSQDSFDGELFF. The CDR3, as DNA: TGTGCCAGCAGCCAAGACTCCTTCGACGGGGAGCTGTTTTTT. The chain links TRBV3-1 to TRBJ2-2; unclear D gene. This CDR3 is 14 amino acids long. CDR1 and CDR2 (germline): LGHDT, YNNKEL (reference sequence). Trimming took 0 bases from V and 7 from J, leaving 9 bases between them.

This chain connects TRBV7-9 to TRBJ2-1, with D tentatively TRBD2 (6 bases). Germline values: CDR1 SEHNR, CDR2 FQNEAQ (reference sequence). The V gene lost 1 base and the J gene lost 4 bases, with 11 bases spanning the gap. The CDR3 has 15 residues. In DNA, the CDR3 is TGTGCCAGCAGCTTAGTAAGCGGGCTATACAATGAGCAGTTCTTC. Protein sequence: CASSLVSGLYNEQFF. The complete variable domain, with remaining parts taken from reference TRBV7-9 and TRBJ2-1, reads DTGVSQNPRHKITKRGQNVTFRCDPISEHNRLYWYRQTLGQGPEFLTYFQNEAQLEKSRLLSDRFSAERPKGSFSTLEIQRTEQGDSAMYLCASSLVSGLYNEQFFGPGTRLTVL.

This CDR3 reads CASSPTGGIEAFF. The CDR3 DNA follows: TGTGCCAGCTCACCGACCGGGGGGATTGAAGCTTTCTTT. V gene TRBV18 combines with J gene TRBJ1-1; D may be TRBD1 (5 bases). V lost 3 bases and J 7 bases, leaving 12 bases between the germline ends. This CDR3 is built from 13 residues. The germline gives CDR1 KGHSH, CDR2 LQKENI.

This sequence joins TRBV24-1 and TRBJ1-5; the D is unclear. This CDR3 spans 13 amino acids. Between the trimmed V and J ends, which lost 6 bases and 1 base, there was a span of 6 bases. In germline, CDR1 is KGHDR, CDR2 SFDVKD. The CDR3 DNA reads as TGTGCCACCAGTATCAGCAGCAATCAGCCCCAGCATTTT. Encoded protein: CATSISSNQPQHF.

The V call is TRBV7-6, the J call TRBJ2-3, with 13 bases identical to TRBD2. This CDR3 spans 16 amino acids. Unmatched junction bases numbered 8, after V lost 5 bases and J lost 6 bases. Germline CDR1 is SGHVS and CDR2 is FNYEAQ. The CDR3 here is CASSPRTSGSRDTQYF. CDR3 DNA sequence: TGTGCCAGCAGCCCCCGGACTAGCGGGAGTCGGGATACGCAGTATTTT.

This sequence joins TRBV7-2 and TRBJ2-7; D call uncertain. Germline-derived CDR1 and CDR2 are SGHTA and FQGNSA. V was pared by 8 bases and J by 0 bases, with 11 bases between. The CDR3 is 13 amino acids. The CDR3 is CASRRKSSYEQYF. The CDR3, as DNA: TGTGCCAGCCGACGGAAAAGCTCCTACGAGCAGTACTTC.

This clonotype was seen more than once but under ten times. This rearrangement joins TRBV20-1 to TRBJ2-7; unclear D gene. V dropped 3 bases and J dropped 3 bases, with 15 bases sitting between them. Germline V lookup: CDR1 DFQATT, CDR2 SNEGSKA (reference sequence). This CDR3 has 14 amino acids. CDR3 amino acids: CSARGEMSYYEQYF. CDR3 coding DNA: TGCAGTGCTAGGGGCGAGATGTCCTACTACGAGCAGTACTTC.

V usage is TRBV9 and J usage is TRBJ1-2; the match to TRBD1 covers 7 bases. The ends lost 3 bases at V and 6 bases at J; junction bases unmatched: 2. The germline V gene encodes CDR1 SGDLS and CDR2 YYNGEE. The CDR3 extends over 12 amino acids. The CDR3 loop is CASSGQGDGYTF. In DNA, the CDR3 is TGTGCCAGCAGCGGTCAGGGGGATGGCTACACCTTC.

The chain couples TRBV7-9 to TRBJ1-1; 8 nucleotides align to TRBD1. V was pared by 5 bases and J by 3 bases, with 8 bases of the junction left unmatched. The CDR3 extends over 15 amino acids. Germline CDR1 is SEHNR and CDR2 is FQNEAQ (reference sequence). The CDR3 sequence is CASSRRTGRDTEAFF. The CDR3, as DNA: TGTGCCAGCAGCCGACGGACAGGGAGGGACACTGAAGCTTTCTTT.

Only a few counts were recorded for this clonotype. The V and J genes are TRBV18 and TRBJ2-1; a possible D gene is TRBD2 (6 bases). The CDR3 extends over 14 amino acids. Deletions cut 4 bases from V and 8 bases from J, with 15 bases between. Germline CDR1 and CDR2: KGHSH and LQKENI. DNA for the CDR3: TGTGCCAGCTCACAGACTCTGGTAGCGGATGAGCAGTTCTTC. As protein: CASSQTLVADEQFF.

This clonotype was recorded a few times. The J gene is TRBJ2-5, the V gene TRBV5-1; 7 bases are a match to TRBD1. Trimming at V came to 7 bases and at J to 1 base, leaving 4 bases not matched to a gene. Germline V gene sequence: CDR1 SGHRS, CDR2 YFSETQ. This CDR3 has 13 residues. The CDR3 is CASYGQVQETQYF. CDR3 coding DNA: TGCGCCAGCTATGGACAGGTCCAAGAGACCCAGTACTTC.

This clonotype occurred a few times. The chain links TRBV30 to TRBJ2-1; 16 bases agree with TRBD2. The CDR3 spans 14 residues. The germline CDR1 and CDR2 sequences are GTSNPN and SVGIG (reference sequence). The junction had 1 base not matched to a gene; V was cut back by 3 bases and J by 8 bases. The CDR3 region is CAWRGTSGRDEQFF. In DNA form, the CDR3 reads TGTGCCTGGAGGGGGACTAGCGGGAGGGATGAGCAGTTCTTC.

This clonotype was counted only a few times. This chain links TRBV21-1 with TRBJ2-7; the table assigns TRBD2, which was not confirmed against the DNA. TRBV21-1 is an annotated pseudogene. CDR3 length: 15 amino acids. CDR3 DNA sequence: TGTGCCAGCAGGGCGGGACTAGCGGGAGAGAACGAGCAGTACTTC. This gives the protein CASRAGLAGENEQYF.